The present T cell receptor beta chain was sequenced within a study of OX40 agonist ivuxolimab in advanced cancers. The wider study: A partial response was reached by three patients: one with hepatocellular carcinoma and two with cutaneous melanoma.

The CDR3 extends over 15 amino acids. V was trimmed by 3 bases and J by 1 base, leaving 13 bases between them. From germline, CDR1 is LNHDA and CDR2 SQIVND (reference sequence). Profiled with immunoSEQ multiplex PCR; TCRdb holds only in-frame clones, not every one. Among around 63,000 clones, roughly nine tenths were seen once, and the ten largest hold 11%. The sequenced sample was CD4+ or CD8+ T cells sorted from blood, obtained in a trial of the OX40 agonist ivuxolimab. The chain links TRBV19 to TRBJ2-7, with D perhaps given as TRBD1 or TRBD2 (5 bases each). This sequence was found in an adult with an advanced solid tumor such as melanoma, head and neck, liver or kidney cancer. The CDR3 loop reads CASSMYRGASYEQYF. For the CDR3, the DNA is TGTGCCAGTAGTATGTACAGAGGGGCGTCCTACGAGCAGTACTTC.